This section outlines one T cell receptor (beta chain) sequence together with its context. The study ran its PCR with 60 Vbeta and 13 Jbeta primers. TCRdb keeps only in-frame clones here, not all; method: immunoSEQ multiplex PCR. This table has 100,000 to 150,000 clones, 60% to 85% appearing once. This CDR3 has 20 amino acids. This sample was included in a study of cytomegalovirus exposure and HLA in healthy donors. The clonotype originates from a woman younger than 30 in good health and CMV-seronegative. V and J are TRBV21-1 and TRBJ2-3; TRBD1 is the table's D call and was not checked against the DNA. TRBV21-1 is classified as a pseudogene. Sequences were obtained from PBMCs. The CDR3 coding sequence is TGTGCCAGCAGCAAAGGAGACAGGGACAGATTTACTCGCTTGACAGATACGCAGTATTTT. Its translation: CASSKGDRDRFTRLTDTQYF.